This T cell receptor (beta chain) was captured by sequencing in a study of shared clonotypes between healthy human individuals. Notes on the study in general: Among the subsets, naive ones generally showed larger estimated richness than memory ones.

Each sorted subset replicate got 200 ng genomic DNA, roughly 27,000 genomes. The data were produced by immunoSEQ multiplex PCR, yet TCRdb's version contains in-frame clones alone and is incomplete. The sample has 1.5 million to 2.5 million clones, approximately 94% seen once. It was CD45RO-negative cells, positively selected for CCR7, that made up naive CD8 cells, with terminally differentiated effector memory CD45RA+ cells excluded. Free of recent acute infections or vaccinations, the donors were healthy HIV-negative adults. Trimming removed 7 bases from V and 3 bases from J, with 11 bases in between. CDR1 SQVTM and CDR2 ANQGSEA come from the germline V gene. The CDR3 has 12 residues. On this clone itself: Its cognate antigen is unknown.

The chain combines TRBV29-1 with TRBJ2-3, with D unclear. The receptor comes from a man aged 18 to 29 in good health. The specimen was naive CD8+ T cells sorted from blood. The CDR3 bases are TGCAGCGAGAAGCCGGTTACAGATACGCAGTATTTT. Its protein is CSEKPVTDTQYF.